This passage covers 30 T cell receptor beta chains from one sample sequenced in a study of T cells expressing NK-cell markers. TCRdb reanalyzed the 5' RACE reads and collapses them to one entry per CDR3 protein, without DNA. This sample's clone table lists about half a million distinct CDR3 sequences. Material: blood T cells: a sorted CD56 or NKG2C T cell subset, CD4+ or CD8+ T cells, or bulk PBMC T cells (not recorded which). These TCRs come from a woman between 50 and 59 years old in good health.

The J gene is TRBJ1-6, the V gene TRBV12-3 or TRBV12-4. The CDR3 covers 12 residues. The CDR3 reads CASTLIGSPLHF.

This chain's CDR3 is CSATTQLREQFF. The chain has TRBV20-1 and TRBJ2-1. CDR3 length: 12 residues. Looked up from germline, CDR1 is DFQATT and CDR2 is SNEGSKA (reference sequence).

This chain's CDR3 is CATSRDRGYEQYF. The genes are TRBV15 and TRBJ2-7; TCRdb returns TRBD1, unconfirmable since there is no DNA. Per the germline V gene, CDR1 is LNHNV and CDR2 is YYDKDF (reference sequence). This CDR3 comprises 13 residues.

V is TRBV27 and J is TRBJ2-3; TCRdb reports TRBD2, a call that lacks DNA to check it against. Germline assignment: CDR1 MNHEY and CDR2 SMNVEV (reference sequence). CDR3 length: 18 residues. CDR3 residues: CASSPLNKRGLSTDTQYF.

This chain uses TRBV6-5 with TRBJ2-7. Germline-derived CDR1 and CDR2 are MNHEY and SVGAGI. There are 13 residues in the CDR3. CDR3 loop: CAISYYGYYEQYF.

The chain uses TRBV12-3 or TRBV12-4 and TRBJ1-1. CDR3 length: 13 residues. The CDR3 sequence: CASSLAARVEAFF.

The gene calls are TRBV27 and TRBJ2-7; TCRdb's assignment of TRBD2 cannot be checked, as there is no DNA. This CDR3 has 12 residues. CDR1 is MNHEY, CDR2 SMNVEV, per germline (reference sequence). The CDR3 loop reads CATGARVGEQYF.

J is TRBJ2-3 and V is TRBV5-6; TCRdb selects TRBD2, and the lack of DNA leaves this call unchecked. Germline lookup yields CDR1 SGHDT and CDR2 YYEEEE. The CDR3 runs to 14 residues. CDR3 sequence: CASSPGTSGTKWYF.

This chain's CDR3 is CASSRYRVTEAFF. The rearrangement joins TRBV11-2 to TRBJ1-1; absent DNA, TCRdb's TRBD1 call cannot be checked. The CDR3 covers 13 residues. The V gene's germline CDR1 is SGHAT and CDR2 FQNNGV.

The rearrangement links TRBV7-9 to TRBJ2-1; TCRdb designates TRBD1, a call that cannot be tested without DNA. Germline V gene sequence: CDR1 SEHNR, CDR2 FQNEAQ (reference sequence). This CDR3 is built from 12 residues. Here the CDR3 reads CASSLRGALQFF.

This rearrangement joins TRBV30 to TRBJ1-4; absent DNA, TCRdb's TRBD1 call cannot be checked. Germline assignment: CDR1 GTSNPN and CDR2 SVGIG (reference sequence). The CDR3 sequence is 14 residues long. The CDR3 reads CAWTRQGGNEKLFF.

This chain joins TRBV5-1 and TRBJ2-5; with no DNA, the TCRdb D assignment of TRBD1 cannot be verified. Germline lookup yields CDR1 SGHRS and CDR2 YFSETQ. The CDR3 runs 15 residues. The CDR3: CASSYWDPERETQYF. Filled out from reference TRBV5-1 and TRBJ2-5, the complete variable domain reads KAGVTQTPRYLIKTRGQQVTLSCSPISGHRSVSWYQQTPGQGLQFLFEYFSETQRNKGNFPGRFSGRQFSNSRSEMNVSTLELGDSALYLCASSYWDPERETQYFGPGTRLLVL.

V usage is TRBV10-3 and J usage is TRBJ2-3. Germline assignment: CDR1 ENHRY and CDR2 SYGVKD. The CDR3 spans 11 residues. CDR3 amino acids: CAVAVTDTQYF.

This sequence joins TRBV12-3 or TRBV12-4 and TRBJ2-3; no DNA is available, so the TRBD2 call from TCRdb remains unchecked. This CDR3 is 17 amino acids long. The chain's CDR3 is CASNNYPGLAGADTQYF.

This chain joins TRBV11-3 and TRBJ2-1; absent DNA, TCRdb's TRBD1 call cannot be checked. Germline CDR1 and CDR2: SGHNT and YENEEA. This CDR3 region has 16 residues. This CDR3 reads CASTRNPLRDNNEQFF.

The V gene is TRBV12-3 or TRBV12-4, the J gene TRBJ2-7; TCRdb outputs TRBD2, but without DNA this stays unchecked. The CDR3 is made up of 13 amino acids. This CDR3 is CASSLTGGGEQYF.

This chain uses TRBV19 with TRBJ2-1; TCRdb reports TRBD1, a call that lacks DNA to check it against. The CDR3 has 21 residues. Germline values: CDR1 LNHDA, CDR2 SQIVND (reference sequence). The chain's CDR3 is CASSLPSTGDKGLVQYNEQFF.

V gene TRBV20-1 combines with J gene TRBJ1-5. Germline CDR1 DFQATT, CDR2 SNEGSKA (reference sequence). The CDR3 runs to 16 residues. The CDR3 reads CSDLGTKGGRDQPQHF.

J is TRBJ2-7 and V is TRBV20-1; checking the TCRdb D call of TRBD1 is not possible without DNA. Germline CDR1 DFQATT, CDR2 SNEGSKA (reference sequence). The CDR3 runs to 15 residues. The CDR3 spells CSARDPGSPRYEQYF.

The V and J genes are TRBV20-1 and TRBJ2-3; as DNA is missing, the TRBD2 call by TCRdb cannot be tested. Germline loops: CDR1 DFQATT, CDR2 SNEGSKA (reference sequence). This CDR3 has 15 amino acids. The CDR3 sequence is CSASSGRAKTDTQYF.

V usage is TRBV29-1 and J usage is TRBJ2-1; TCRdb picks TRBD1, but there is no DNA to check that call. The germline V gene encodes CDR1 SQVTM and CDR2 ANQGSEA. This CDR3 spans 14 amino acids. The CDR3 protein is CSVGTGFLSNEQFF.

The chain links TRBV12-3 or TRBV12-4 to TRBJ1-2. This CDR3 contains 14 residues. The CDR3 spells CASSLEGTWYGYTF.

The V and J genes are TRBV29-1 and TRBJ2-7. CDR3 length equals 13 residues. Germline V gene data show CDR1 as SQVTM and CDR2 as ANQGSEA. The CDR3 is CSVEDAHIYEQYF.

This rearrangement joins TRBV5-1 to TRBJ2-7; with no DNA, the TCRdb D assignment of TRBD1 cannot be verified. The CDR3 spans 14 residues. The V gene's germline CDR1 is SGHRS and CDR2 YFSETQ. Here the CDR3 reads CASSPGDRGYEQYF. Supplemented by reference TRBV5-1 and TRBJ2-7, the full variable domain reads KAGVTQTPRYLIKTRGQQVTLSCSPISGHRSVSWYQQTPGQGLQFLFEYFSETQRNKGNFPGRFSGRQFSNSRSEMNVSTLELGDSALYLCASSPGDRGYEQYFGPGTRLTVT.

The CDR3 protein is CASSPQAGGPSYEQYF. This chain links TRBV5-1 with TRBJ2-7; lacking DNA, the TRBD2 call made by TCRdb goes unchecked. This CDR3 is built from 16 residues. Germline V gene sequence: CDR1 SGHRS, CDR2 YFSETQ.

CDR3 sequence reads: CASSQDRRQETQYF. The chain recombines TRBV6-5 with TRBJ2-5. From germline, CDR1 is MNHEY and CDR2 SVGAGI. The CDR3 covers 14 residues.

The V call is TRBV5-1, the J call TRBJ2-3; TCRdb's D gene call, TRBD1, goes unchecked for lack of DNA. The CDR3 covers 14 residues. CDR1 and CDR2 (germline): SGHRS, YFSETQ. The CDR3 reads CASRNDRDTDTQYF. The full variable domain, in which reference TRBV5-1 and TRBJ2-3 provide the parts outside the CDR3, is KAGVTQTPRYLIKTRGQQVTLSCSPISGHRSVSWYQQTPGQGLQFLFEYFSETQRNKGNFPGRFSGRQFSNSRSEMNVSTLELGDSALYLCASRNDRDTDTQYFGPGTRLTVL.

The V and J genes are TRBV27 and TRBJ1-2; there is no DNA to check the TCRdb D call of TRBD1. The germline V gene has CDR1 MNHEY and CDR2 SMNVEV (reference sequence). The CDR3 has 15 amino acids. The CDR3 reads CATTPGQGRPGGYTF.

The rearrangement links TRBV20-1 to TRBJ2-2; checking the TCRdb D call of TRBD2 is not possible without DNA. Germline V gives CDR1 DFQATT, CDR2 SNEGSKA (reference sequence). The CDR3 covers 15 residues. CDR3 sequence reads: CSARKPGLRTGELFF.

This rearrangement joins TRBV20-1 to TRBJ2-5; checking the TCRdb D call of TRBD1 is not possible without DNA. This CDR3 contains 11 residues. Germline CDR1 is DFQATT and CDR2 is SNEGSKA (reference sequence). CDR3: CSGQVQETQYF.